This TCR beta chain appears in the sequencing data of a study of neurological immune-mediated disorders. The germline V and J ends were trimmed by 0 bases and 5 bases, with 9 bases remaining between them. The CDR3 contains 14 residues. In germline, CDR1 is PRHDT, CDR2 FYEKMQ (reference sequence). Study-level points and caveats: With the multiple sclerosis repertoire cluster, none of the clinical or MRI features showed an association.

5'RACE generated cDNA with 10-nucleotide random UMIs. TCRdb re-analysed the 5' RACE reads in MiXCR, keeping a single row per CDR3 protein. This sample has about 21,000 distinct CDR3 sequences; roughly 17% occur once, and the top ten carry 7.5%. In its sample, this clonotype was seen many times. Its antigen is not identified. The T cells used for sorted libraries numbered 950,000 to 1,000,000, either CD4+ or CD8+. The material sequenced was CD8+ T cells from blood. This sequence originates from a woman aged 18-30 years with multiple sclerosis. This chain uses TRBV13 with TRBJ2-3; D is unclear. CDR3 in amino acids: CASSLGVVGDTQYF. In DNA, the CDR3 is TGTGCCAGCAGCTTAGGCGTCGTTGGAGATACGCAGTATTTT.